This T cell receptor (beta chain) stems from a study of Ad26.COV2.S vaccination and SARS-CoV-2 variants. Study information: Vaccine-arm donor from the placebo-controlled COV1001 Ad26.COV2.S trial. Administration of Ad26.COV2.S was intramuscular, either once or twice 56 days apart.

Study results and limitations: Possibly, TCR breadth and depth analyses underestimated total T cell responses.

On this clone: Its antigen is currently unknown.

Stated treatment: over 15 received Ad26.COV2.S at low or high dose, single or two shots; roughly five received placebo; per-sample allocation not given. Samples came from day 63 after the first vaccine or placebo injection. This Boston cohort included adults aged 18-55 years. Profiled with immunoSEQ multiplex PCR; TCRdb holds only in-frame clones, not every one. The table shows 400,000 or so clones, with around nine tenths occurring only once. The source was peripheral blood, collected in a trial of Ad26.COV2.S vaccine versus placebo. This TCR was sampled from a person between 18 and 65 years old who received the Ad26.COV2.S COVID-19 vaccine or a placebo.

The DNA of the CDR3 is TGTGCCAGCAGCTTTGACAGCAACACTGAAGCTTTCTTT. Protein: CASSFDSNTEAFF. The chain carries TRBV11-2 and TRBJ1-1, with a tentative D call TRBD1 (5 bases). V was clipped by 3 bases and J by 2 bases, with 7 bases between them. Germline loops: CDR1 SGHAT, CDR2 FQNNGV. CDR3 length: 13 amino acids.